This T cell receptor beta chain was captured in a study of blood T cells in healthy people across ages. The CDR3 runs 13 residues. Germline loops: CDR1 SGHTA, CDR2 FQGNSA. The V end lost 11 bases, the J end lost 4 bases, and 17 bases lay between the germline ends. A second roughly 6 to 11 cycle PCR used barcoded and J-beta primers. Each CDR3 protein is one row after TCRdb ran MiXCR on the 5' RACE reads. The table lists roughly 1.7 million distinct CDR3 sequences, roughly 32% of them singletons, with about 11% in the top ten. Samples each yielded at least 5 micrograms of total RNA. This clonotype turned up a few times. The antigen is undetermined. Study results and caveats: Researchers deemed the diversity estimates from one million T cells underestimates.

The chain has TRBV7-2 and TRBJ1-2; weak D call: TRBD1 (5 bases). The specimen sequenced was blood. This TCR was recovered from a woman in her thirties in good health. DNA for the CDR3: TGTGCCTCGTCGAAGGGGAGTTTCTATGGCTACACCTTC. It is translated as CASSKGSFYGYTF.